This is a list of T cell receptor beta chains from one sample in a study of CD4 T cells in relation to SARS-CoV-2 and coronaviruses. The protocol was immunoSEQ multiplex PCR, while the TCRdb copy is restricted to in-frame clones and leaves out a portion. The table lists tens of thousands of clones, approximately 85% of them singletons. Sequences were obtained from memory CD4+ T cells from PBMCs. These receptors all stem from an adult with COVID-19. Each CDR3 is given with its conserved first and last residue. D genes are given only for firm matches. Clone size is not always given. Where it is, it says once, few, many or a class for expanded clones.

V	D	size	J	CDR3	DNA
TRBV28	TRBD1	NA	TRBJ1-5	CASSFRRQGIWDQPQHF	TGTGCCAGCAGTTTTAGGCGACAGGGTATTTGGGATCAGCCCCAGCATTTT
TRBV30	NA	NA	TRBJ1-1	CAWSVDYTEAFF	TGTGCCTGGAGTGTAGATTACACTGAAGCTTTCTTT
TRBV5-6	NA	NA	TRBJ2-3	CASSPTRGLRLSTDTQYF	TGTGCCAGCAGCCCTACCCGGGGCCTCAGGTTAAGCACAGATACGCAGTATTTT
TRBV29-1	TRBD1	NA	TRBJ2-7	CSVERDRFSEQYF	TGCAGCGTTGAAAGGGACAGGTTCTCCGAGCAGTACTTC
TRBV25-1	NA	few	TRBJ1-4	CASSEEGPNEKLFF	TGTGCCAGCAGTGAGGAAGGCCCCAATGAAAAACTGTTTTTT
TRBV28	NA	once	TRBJ1-4	CASSPSGLNEKLFF	TGTGCCAGCAGTCCTTCGGGCCTCAATGAAAAACTGTTTTTT
TRBV7-8	NA	NA	TRBJ1-5	CASSLGVMGSSNQPQHF	TGTGCCAGCAGCTTAGGGGTCATGGGAAGTAGCAATCAGCCCCAGCATTTT
TRBV3-1/TRBV3-2	NA	NA	TRBJ2-7	CASSQAGTGVYEQYF	TGTGCCAGCAGCCAAGCCGGTACAGGAGTCTACGAGCAGTACTTC
TRBV21-1	NA	NA	TRBJ2-1	CASSKGYSGRYKDEQFF	TGTGCCAGCAGCAAAGGTTACAGCGGGAGGTACAAGGATGAGCAGTTCTTC
TRBV7-9	NA	NA	TRBJ2-7	CASSLVGGRSSYEQYF	TGTGCCAGCAGCTTAGTTGGGGGCAGGAGCTCCTACGAGCAGTACTTC